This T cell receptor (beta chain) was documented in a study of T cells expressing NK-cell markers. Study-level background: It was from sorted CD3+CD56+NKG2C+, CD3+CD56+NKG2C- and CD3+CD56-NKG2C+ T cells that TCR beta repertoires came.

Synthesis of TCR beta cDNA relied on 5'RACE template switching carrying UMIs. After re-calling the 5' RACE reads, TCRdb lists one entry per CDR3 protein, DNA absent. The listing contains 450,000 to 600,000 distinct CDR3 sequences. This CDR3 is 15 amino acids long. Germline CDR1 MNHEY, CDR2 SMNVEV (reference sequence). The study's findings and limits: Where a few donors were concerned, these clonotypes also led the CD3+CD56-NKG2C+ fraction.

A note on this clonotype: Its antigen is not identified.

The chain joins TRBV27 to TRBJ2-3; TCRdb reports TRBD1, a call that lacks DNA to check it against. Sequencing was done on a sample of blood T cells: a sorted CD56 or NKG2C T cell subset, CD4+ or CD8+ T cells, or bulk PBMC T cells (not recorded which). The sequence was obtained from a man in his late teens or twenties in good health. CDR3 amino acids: CASSFWTTSTDTQYF.